These 27 T cell receptor beta chains were all obtained from the same sample, sequenced in a study of T cell clonotyping in hematopoietic cell transplantation. Only in-frame clones appear in the TCRdb table, and some are missing; sequencing was by immunoSEQ multiplex PCR. The repertoire holds 15,000 to 20,000 clones, with approximately 60% as singletons. This specimen consisted of PBMCs, obtained 30 days after allogeneic stem cell transplant. These receptors all stem from a male patient aged 50 to 60 who had an allogeneic stem cell transplant from an unrelated donor, so T cells may come from the graft donor. Some clones in this sample may be carry-over from other donors' samples.

This clone was picked up a small number of times. The chain joins TRBV28 to TRBJ1-5; possible D gene TRBD1, 6 bases. CDR3 length equals 15 residues. Germline loops: CDR1 MDHEN, CDR2 SYDVKM. V lost 7 bases and J 4 bases, leaving 17 bases between the germline ends. CDR3 nucleotides: TGTGCCAGCAACCGAGGGGGGCGCGGGAATCAGCCCCAGCATTTT. It translates to CASNRGGRGNQPQHF.

The genes are TRBV6-5 and TRBJ2-7; 8 bases fit TRBD1. The CDR3 totals 13 residues. Unmatched junction bases numbered 1, after V lost 5 bases and J lost 1 base. Germline V gene lookup returns CDR1 MNHEY and CDR2 SVGAGI. CDR3 bases: TGTGCCAGCAGTAGGGACAGGTCCTACGAGCAGTACTTC. Translated, it gives CASSRDRSYEQYF.

CDR3 bases: TGTGCCAGCAGCTTACAAAGGGACACTGAAGCTTTCTTT. Protein: CASSLQRDTEAFF. V usage is TRBV5-8 and J usage is TRBJ1-1; unclear D gene. Trimming pared 2 bases from V and 3 bases from J, leaving 8 bases between. CDR1 is SGHTS and CDR2 is YDEGEE in the germline V gene. CDR3 length: 13 amino acids.

V and J are TRBV4-3 and TRBJ1-4; 8 bases map to TRBD1. CDR3 length: 17 amino acids. Germline V gene sequence: CDR1 LGHNA, CDR2 YSLEER. Trimming at V came to 3 bases and at J to 6 bases, leaving 12 bases not matched to a gene. The CDR3 sequence is CASSQAPDRVRDEKLFF. In DNA, the CDR3 is TGCGCCAGCAGCCAGGCCCCGGACAGGGTTAGGGATGAAAAACTGTTTTTT.

This clone was counted between two and nine times. The chain combines TRBV6-1 with TRBJ2-5; D uncertain. V lost 2 bases and J 2 bases, leaving 3 bases between the germline ends. CDR1 is MNHNS, CDR2 SASEGT, per germline. This CDR3 comprises 12 residues. The CDR3 coding sequence is TGTGCCAGCAGTGAACAACAAGAGACCCAGTACTTC. It is translated as CASSEQQETQYF.

The chain combines TRBV7-6 with TRBJ1-3, with D unclear. CDR3 size: 12 residues. The V gene lost 5 bases and the J gene lost 5 bases, with 7 bases spanning the gap. The germline V gene encodes CDR1 SGHVS and CDR2 FNYEAQ. This CDR3 reads CASSAQRNTIYF. CDR3 nucleotides: TGTGCCAGCAGCGCGCAGCGAAACACCATATATTTT. Looking up the rest from reference TRBV7-6 and TRBJ1-3 gives the full variable domain: GAGVSQSPRYKVTKRGQDVALRCDPISGHVSLYWYRQALGQGPEFLTYFNYEAQQDKSGLPNDRFSAERPEGSISTLTIQRTEQRDSAMYRCASSAQRNTIYFGEGSWLTVV.

In this sample, this clone turned up a few times. J is TRBJ1-2 and V is TRBV19; tentative D call: TRBD1 (5 bases). CDR3 length equals 10 residues. Germline loops: CDR1 LNHDA, CDR2 SQIVND (reference sequence). The V end lost 9 bases, the J end lost 5 bases, and 7 bases lay between the germline ends. CDR3 in amino acids: CASEGYGYTF. In DNA form, the CDR3 reads TGTGCCAGCGAGGGGTATGGCTACACCTTC. Complete variable domain (other parts from reference TRBV19 and TRBJ1-2): DGGITQSPKYLFRKEGQNVTLSCEQNLNHDAMYWYRQDPGQGLRLIYYSQIVNDFQKGDIAEGYSVSREKKESFPLTVTSAQKNPTAFYLCASEGYGYTFGSGTRLTVV.

The chain couples TRBV6-5 to TRBJ1-1; D is uncertain. Deletions cut 8 bases from V and 3 bases from J, with 7 bases between. Germline V gene sequence: CDR1 MNHEY, CDR2 SVGAGI. The CDR3 has 11 residues. The CDR3 sequence: CASAYYTEAFF. The CDR3 DNA reads as TGTGCCAGCGCTTATTACACTGAAGCTTTCTTT.

V usage is TRBV27 and J usage is TRBJ1-5, with TRBD1 identical over 7 bases. The CDR3 loop spans 14 amino acids. Looked up from germline, CDR1 is MNHEY and CDR2 is SMNVEV (reference sequence). With V trimmed by 6 bases and J by 2 bases, 4 bases remained unmatched. CDR3 in amino acids: CASRPDRGNQPQHF. Written as DNA, the CDR3 is TGTGCCAGCAGGCCCGACAGGGGCAATCAGCCCCAGCATTTT.

The V call is TRBV5-1, the J call TRBJ1-2; 7 bases are a match to TRBD1. The V segment lost 2 bases and the J segment 2 bases; nucleotides outside the gene matches: 15. This CDR3 has 18 residues. Looked up from germline, CDR1 is SGHRS and CDR2 is YFSETQ. The CDR3 sequence is CASSFDSTGPGGNYGYTF. CDR3 nucleotide sequence: TGCGCCAGCAGCTTCGACTCAACGGGTCCAGGGGGGAACTATGGCTACACCTTC. Complete variable domain (other parts from reference TRBV5-1 and TRBJ1-2): KAGVTQTPRYLIKTRGQQVTLSCSPISGHRSVSWYQQTPGQGLQFLFEYFSETQRNKGNFPGRFSGRQFSNSRSEMNVSTLELGDSALYLCASSFDSTGPGGNYGYTFGSGTRLTVV.

This sequence joins TRBV28 and TRBJ1-5; 8 positions agree with TRBD1. The CDR3 has 15 amino acids. With 6 bases clipped from V and 7 bases from J, the junction kept 11 bases outside the gene matches. Germline assignment: CDR1 MDHEN and CDR2 SYDVKM. CDR3 loop: CASSLDRVRRQPQHF. Here the CDR3 DNA reads TGTGCCAGCAGCTTGGACAGGGTGAGACGGCAGCCCCAGCATTTT.

This clone turned up a few times. The V call is TRBV2, the J call TRBJ1-5; D not certain. Germline V gives CDR1 SNHLY, CDR2 FYNNEI. V shed 4 bases and J shed 3 bases, with 7 bases lying between them. CDR3 size: 13 residues. CDR3 nucleotide sequence: TGTGCCAGCAGTGTGTTGTCCAATCAGCCCCAGCATTTT. Its protein product is CASSVLSNQPQHF. Full variable domain (rest looked up from reference TRBV2 and TRBJ1-5): EPEVTQTPSHQVTQMGQEVILRCVPISNHLYFYWYRQILGQKVEFLVSFYNNEISEKSEIFDDQFSVERPDGSNFTLKIRSTKLEDSAMYFCASSVLSNQPQHFGDGTRLSIL.

This chain joins TRBV30 and TRBJ2-6, with D tentatively TRBD1 (6 bases). Between the trimmed V and J ends, which lost 0 bases and 4 bases, there was a span of 25 bases. The CDR3 is 20 residues long. Germline V gives CDR1 GTSNPN, CDR2 SVGIG (reference sequence). The CDR3 here is CAWSVGGHMLWGRGANVLTF. As DNA, the CDR3 is TGTGCCTGGAGTGTAGGGGGTCACATGCTCTGGGGCCGGGGGGCCAACGTCCTGACTTTC.

Only a few counts were recorded for this clone. The chain links TRBV30 to TRBJ1-1, with TRBD1 as a possible D gene (6 bases). Germline lookup yields CDR1 GTSNPN and CDR2 SVGIG (reference sequence). The CDR3 extends over 14 amino acids. V dropped 1 base and J dropped 4 bases, with 13 bases sitting between them. The chain's CDR3 is CAWSAGVRGTEAFF. The CDR3 DNA reads TGTGCCTGGAGTGCAGGGGTGCGCGGCACTGAAGCTTTCTTT.

This clone was detected only once. The genes are TRBV7-2 and TRBJ1-4; tentatively, D is TRBD1 (6 bases). Trimming took off 5 bases at V and 7 bases at J, with 20 bases between the two ends. CDR1 and CDR2 from the germline V gene are SGHTA and FQGNSA. This CDR3 is 16 amino acids long. CDR3 region: CASSVASTGWGEKLFF. The CDR3 DNA sequence: TGTGCCAGCAGCGTCGCCTCCACAGGGTGGGGTGAAAAACTGTTTTTT.

CDR3 loop: CASSLGQQNTEAFF. The CDR3 nucleotides read TGTGCCAGCAGCTTAGGACAGCAGAACACTGAAGCTTTCTTT. The chain recombines TRBV7-9 with TRBJ1-1; D might be TRBD1 (5 bases). V was trimmed by 1 base and J by 1 base, leaving 7 bases between them. The length of the CDR3 is 14 residues. The germline V gene encodes CDR1 SEHNR and CDR2 FQNEAQ (reference sequence).

This clone was detected only a few times. The chain combines TRBV5-6 with TRBJ1-1; D is unresolved. Trimming removed 3 bases from V and 0 bases from J, with 6 bases in between. This CDR3 has 13 residues. Germline V gene sequence: CDR1 SGHDT, CDR2 YYEEEE. DNA of the CDR3: TGTGCCAGCAGCTCGGAGATGAACACTGAAGCTTTCTTT. Its protein is CASSSEMNTEAFF.

The chain carries TRBV25-1 and TRBJ2-3; D is undetermined. The germline CDR1 and CDR2 sequences are MGHDK and SYGVNS. The CDR3 consists of 11 residues. Deletions cut 1 base from V and 6 bases from J, with 2 bases between. CDR3 sequence (DNA): TGTGCCAGCAGTGAATTTGATACGCAGTATTTT. Translation gives CASSEFDTQYF.

The CDR3 is CASSSPGGEGYTF. The CDR3 DNA follows: TGTGCCAGCAGCTCCCCAGGGGGGGAGGGCTACACCTTC. V and J are TRBV7-3 and TRBJ1-2; TRBD1 matches 7 bases. Germline CDR1 reads SGHTA; CDR2 reads FQGTGA. The V and J ends lost 4 bases and 8 bases, in that order; junction bases with no gene match: 7. The CDR3 extends over 13 amino acids.

The chain links TRBV13 to TRBJ2-7; unclear D gene. The V gene lost 5 bases and the J gene lost 7 bases, with 12 bases spanning the gap. Germline CDR1 and CDR2: PRHDT and FYEKMQ (reference sequence). CDR3 size: 12 residues. The CDR3 DNA follows: TGTGCCAGCAGCCCATTAAAGGGAGAGCAGTACTTC. Translated: CASSPLKGEQYF.

This clone was recorded once. The V gene is TRBV6-5, the J gene TRBJ1-6, with D unclear. Trimming removed 0 bases from V and 4 bases from J, with 7 bases in between. From germline, CDR1 is MNHEY and CDR2 SVGAGI. The CDR3 loop spans 15 amino acids. The CDR3 spells CASSYSYQYNSPLHF. The CDR3 DNA follows: TGTGCCAGCAGTTACTCTTATCAGTATAATTCACCCCTCCACTTT.

The chain uses TRBV25-1 and TRBJ2-2; 10 bases map to TRBD1. CDR1 and CDR2 from the germline V gene are MGHDK and SYGVNS. With V trimmed by 4 bases and J by 4 bases, 3 bases remained unmatched. This CDR3 comprises 15 residues. Here the CDR3 reads CASSGQGASTGELFF. Written as DNA, the CDR3 is TGTGCCAGCAGTGGACAGGGGGCGAGCACCGGGGAGCTGTTTTTT. Looking up the rest from reference TRBV25-1 and TRBJ2-2 gives the full variable domain: EADIYQTPRYLVIGTGKKITLECSQTMGHDKMYWYQQDPGMELHLIHYSYGVNSTEKGDLSSESTVSRIRTEHFPLTLESARPSHTSQYLCASSGQGASTGELFFGEGSRLTVL.

This sequence joins TRBV7-2 and TRBJ1-5; D remains unclear. The CDR3 totals 17 residues. V lost 5 bases and J 4 bases, leaving 21 bases between the germline ends. Germline V gene lookup returns CDR1 SGHTA and CDR2 FQGNSA. DNA of the CDR3: TGTGCCAGCAGCCCCGACGGAGGCTCTTCAAGGAATCAGCCCCAGCATTTT. Protein: CASSPDGGSSRNQPQHF.

This clone was counted a few times. This chain connects TRBV6-5 to TRBJ1-5, with D hard to call. The germline V gene has CDR1 MNHEY and CDR2 SVGAGI. CDR3 length: 14 residues. Trimming shortened V by 6 bases and J by 7 bases, and 16 bases separated the two germline ends. In nucleotides, the CDR3 is TGTGCCAGCAGCCCCCGACGGGTGGGGCAGCCCCAGCATTTT. Translating it yields CASSPRRVGQPQHF.

A few counts support this clone. The chain has TRBV7-2 and TRBJ1-1, with D possibly TRBD1 on 5 matching bases. CDR1 and CDR2 (germline): SGHTA, FQGNSA. The ends were cut back, 3 bases at V and 8 bases at J, with 10 bases in the middle. CDR3 length: 12 residues. CDR3 bases: TGTGCCAGCAGCTTTCAGGGAGGGGAAGCTTTCTTT. It codes for CASSFQGGEAFF.

This clone was seen only a few times. This sequence joins TRBV29-1 and TRBJ2-1; D is possibly TRBD1 (5 bases). Germline-derived CDR1 and CDR2 are SQVTM and ANQGSEA. This CDR3 has 12 amino acids. Trimming pared 6 bases from V and 6 bases from J, leaving 12 bases between. CDR3 loop: CSVPDITNEQFF. CDR3 DNA: TGCAGCGTCCCGGACATTACCAATGAGCAGTTCTTC.

The sample holds a few counts of this clone. V gene TRBV29-1 combines with J gene TRBJ2-7, with D unresolved. Deletions cut 4 bases from V and 5 bases from J, with 15 bases between. The CDR3 loop spans 13 amino acids. The germline CDR1 and CDR2 sequences are SQVTM and ANQGSEA. CDR3 sequence (DNA): TGCAGCGTTGTGCCATTGGCGAGACACGAGCAGTACTTC. Protein: CSVVPLARHEQYF.